A single sample gave rise to the 29 T cell receptor beta chains below, sequenced in a study of human T cells and chemical hapten exposure. MiXCR was run by TCRdb on the RACE reads, yielding one entry per CDR3 protein. Here the sample spans 75,000 to 95,000 distinct CDR3 sequences, approximately 10% being singletons. Noted time point: patch test 2, 6 weeks after DPC sensitization. Treatment: therapeutic diphenylcyclopropenone sensitization with weekly scalp DPC. The sequencing here drew on whole blood, taken in connection with sensitization to the hapten diphenylcyclopropenone (DPC). The receptors originated from a man aged 40-55 years with alopecia areata. Some clones in this sample may be carry-over from other donors' samples.

This clonotype was seen a few times. The V gene is TRBV18, the J gene TRBJ2-1, with D possibly being TRBD2 (5 bases). V shed 3 bases and J shed 8 bases, with 14 bases lying between them. This CDR3 spans 14 amino acids. The germline V gene encodes CDR1 KGHSH and CDR2 LQKENI. CDR3 in amino acids: CASSPGNKFYEQFF. CDR3 nucleotide sequence: TGTGCCAGCTCACCCGGGAATAAGTTCTATGAGCAGTTCTTC.

The rearrangement uses TRBV6-5 and TRBJ2-3; D is unclear. V gave up 5 bases and J gave up 2 bases, with 8 bases separating them. The germline CDR1 and CDR2 sequences are MNHEY and SVGAGI. This CDR3 has 13 residues. As DNA, the CDR3 is TGTGCCAGCAGTCATCGGGCCACAGATACGCAGTATTTT. Translating it yields CASSHRATDTQYF.

This clonotype appeared a few times. The chain has TRBV19 and TRBJ1-2; D is undetermined. Per the germline V gene, CDR1 is LNHDA and CDR2 is SQIVND (reference sequence). Trimming removed 3 bases at V and 1 base at J, with 6 bases between. This CDR3 has 13 amino acids. The CDR3 DNA reads TGTGCCAGTAGTATCGCGGGTAACTATGGCTACACCTTC. The encoded protein is CASSIAGNYGYTF.

This clonotype was recorded many times. The rearrangement uses TRBV7-9 and TRBJ2-7, with TRBD1 matching over 8 bases. Trimming cost V 1 base and J 12 bases; bases outside gene matches: 5. The CDR3 consists of 12 residues. Germline CDR1 SEHNR, CDR2 FQNEAQ (reference sequence). The CDR3 here is CASSLGQGAMYF. In DNA, the CDR3 is TGTGCCAGCAGCTTAGGTCAGGGGGCCATGTACTTC.

This chain joins TRBV20-1 and TRBJ2-1; 7 bases line up with TRBD1. Germline values: CDR1 DFQATT, CDR2 SNEGSKA (reference sequence). Unmatched junction bases numbered 6, after V lost 6 bases and J lost 7 bases. The CDR3 spans 12 residues. This CDR3 is CSAKQGSNEQFF. Here the CDR3 DNA reads TGCAGTGCAAAACAGGGGTCTAATGAGCAGTTCTTC.

In its sample, this clonotype was seen many times. The V and J genes are TRBV28 and TRBJ1-5, with 7 nucleotides matching TRBD1. The ends lost 6 bases at V and 3 bases at J; junction bases unmatched: 5. The CDR3 spans 14 residues. Germline V gives CDR1 MDHEN, CDR2 SYDVKM. In DNA form, the CDR3 reads TGTGCCAGCAGGGACAGGAGTTTCAATCAGCCCCAGCATTTT. It is translated as CASRDRSFNQPQHF.

The V and J genes are TRBV7-6 and TRBJ1-4; D unclear. The CDR3 contains 15 residues. V was cut by 5 bases and J by 5 bases, with 15 bases left in between. The germline gives CDR1 SGHVS, CDR2 FNYEAQ. The CDR3 nucleotides are TGTGCCAGCAGCCAAGATGCAGAGCCCAATGAAAAACTGTTTTTT. As protein: CASSQDAEPNEKLFF.

This clonotype was detected many times. For the CDR3, the DNA is TGTGCCAGCAGAGGTAGCGGAGCTAACTATGGCTACACCTTC. This encodes CASRGSGANYGYTF. This chain links TRBV2 with TRBJ1-2; D ambiguous. Germline V gene sequence: CDR1 SNHLY, CDR2 FYNNEI. The CDR3 runs to 14 residues. Trimming took off 6 bases at V and 0 bases at J, with 11 bases between the two ends.

In its sample, this clonotype was seen many times. This chain joins TRBV6-2 or TRBV6-3 and TRBJ2-7; no clear D. In germline, CDR1 is MNHEY, CDR2 SVGEGT. The CDR3 has 11 residues. V lost 6 bases and J 4 bases, leaving 7 bases between the germline ends. In nucleotides, the CDR3 is TGTGCCAGCAGCCAACGGTACGAGCAGTACGTC. Its protein is CASSQRYEQYV.

This clonotype was detected only a few times. This CDR3 reads CASSQNSRAVTDTQYF. CDR3 nucleotide sequence: TGTGCCAGCAGCCAAAATTCCAGGGCGGTCACAGATACGCAGTATTTT. The rearrangement uses TRBV3-1 and TRBJ2-3, with TRBD1 as a possible D gene (5 bases). V lost 2 bases to trimming and J lost 2 bases, with 14 bases between them. Germline V gives CDR1 LGHDT, CDR2 YNNKEL (reference sequence). The CDR3 totals 16 residues.

This clonotype was counted a few times. The chain combines TRBV10-3 with TRBJ1-2, with unresolved D. V lost 8 bases and J lost 8, with 12 bases in between. The CDR3 has 11 residues. Per the germline V gene, CDR1 is ENHRY and CDR2 is SYGVKD. CDR3: CAIRVSEGYTF. Written as DNA, the CDR3 is TGTGCCATCCGAGTCTCTGAAGGCTACACCTTC.

Ten or more counts support this clonotype. The genes are TRBV28 and TRBJ1-1; maybe TRBD1 (6 bases). This CDR3 has 15 residues. Germline CDR1 MDHEN, CDR2 SYDVKM. Between the trimmed V and J ends, which lost 2 bases and 2 bases, there was a span of 12 bases. The CDR3 protein is CASSLIGQTNTEAFF. The CDR3 bases are TGTGCCAGCAGTTTAATCGGACAGACCAACACTGAAGCTTTCTTT.

This clonotype was counted a few times. The rearrangement links TRBV28 to TRBJ1-2, with 8 positions matching TRBD1. Germline V gene data show CDR1 as MDHEN and CDR2 as SYDVKM. The CDR3 is 14 residues long. J gave up 5 bases and V 2 bases, and 4 bases lay outside the gene matches. The CDR3 protein is CASSLPGGIYGYTF. The DNA for the CDR3 is TGTGCCAGCAGTTTACCAGGGGGCATATATGGCTACACCTTC.

V is TRBV3-1 and J is TRBJ2-1; 10 bases line up with TRBD2. Germline lookup yields CDR1 LGHDT and CDR2 YNNKEL (reference sequence). This CDR3 has 18 amino acids. With V trimmed by 4 bases and J by 0 bases, 9 bases remained unmatched. The CDR3 DNA is TGTGCCAGCAGCCCTTTTCTAGCGGGAGCGAGCTCCTACAATGAGCAGTTCTTC. Its translation: CASSPFLAGASSYNEQFF.

This chain uses TRBV5-1 with TRBJ2-5; 7 bases are a match to TRBD1. V was pared by 5 bases and J by 4 bases, with 8 bases of the junction left unmatched. Germline V gene lookup returns CDR1 SGHRS and CDR2 YFSETQ. CDR3 size: 14 residues. Here the CDR3 DNA reads TGCGCCAGCAGAAAGACGGGACAGCTAGAGACCCAGTACTTC. Its protein product is CASRKTGQLETQYF. Full variable domain (missing parts from reference TRBV5-1 and TRBJ2-5): KAGVTQTPRYLIKTRGQQVTLSCSPISGHRSVSWYQQTPGQGLQFLFEYFSETQRNKGNFPGRFSGRQFSNSRSEMNVSTLELGDSALYLCASRKTGQLETQYFGPGTRLLVL.

The V gene is TRBV4-1, the J gene TRBJ2-5; no reliable D call. The CDR3 runs 13 residues. V lost 4 bases, J lost 1 base, and 7 bases lay in between. CDR1 MGHRA and CDR2 YSYEKL come from the germline V gene. CDR3 DNA sequence: TGCGCCAGCAGCCTTCAGCTCCAAGAGACCCAGTACTTC. The encoded protein is CASSLQLQETQYF.

V is TRBV6-1 and J is TRBJ2-3; weak D call: TRBD2 (5 bases). Trimming took 7 bases from V and 6 from J, leaving 17 bases between them. Looked up from germline, CDR1 is MNHNS and CDR2 is SASEGT. This CDR3 contains 14 residues. DNA of the CDR3: TGTGCCAGCACTATACAGTCGGAGCGGGATACGCAGTATTTT. This translates into CASTIQSERDTQYF.

The sample holds many counts of this clonotype. V and J are TRBV6-5 and TRBJ1-3; D gene uncertain. The V gene's germline CDR1 is MNHEY and CDR2 SVGAGI. The CDR3 totals 16 residues. V was pared by 0 bases and J by 2 bases, with 11 bases between. The CDR3 bases are TGTGCCAGCAGTTACTCGGCTGGACCACCTGGAAACACCATATATTTT. Protein: CASSYSAGPPGNTIYF.

The CDR3: CATTTRGLLNYEQYV. The DNA for the CDR3 is TGTGCCACAACTACCCGGGGACTACTTAACTACGAGCAGTACGTC. The chain links TRBV6-2 or TRBV6-3 to TRBJ2-7; 7 nucleotides align to TRBD2. V lost 10 bases and J lost 3; bases outside the gene matches: 15. The CDR3 sequence is 15 residues long. In germline, CDR1 is MNHEY, CDR2 SVGEGT.

This clonotype was picked up a small number of times. The chain couples TRBV6-2 or TRBV6-3 to TRBJ1-5; 8 bases line up with TRBD1. The trim removed 5 bases at V and 6 bases at J, leaving 9 bases unmatched. The germline V gene encodes CDR1 MNHEY and CDR2 SVGEGT. This CDR3 spans 15 amino acids. The CDR3: CASSQPTGDSQPQHF. CDR3 DNA: TGTGCCAGCAGTCAACCGACAGGGGATAGTCAGCCCCAGCATTTT.

The chain combines TRBV29-1 with TRBJ2-2, with D perhaps TRBD1 or TRBD2 (6 bases each). Germline assignment: CDR1 SQVTM and CDR2 ANQGSEA. The CDR3 length is 15 residues. Trimming stripped 3 bases from V and 5 bases from J, with 16 bases between. The CDR3 here is CSVESEGDLTGELFF. In DNA, the CDR3 is TGCAGCGTTGAGTCGGAGGGGGACCTAACCGGGGAGCTGTTTTTT.

On this clonotype itself: Just one base apart from a much larger clone, this may be a read error. This chain joins TRBV7-9 and TRBJ1-1; D is unresolved. CDR3 length equals 14 residues. Germline-derived CDR1 and CDR2 are SEHNR and FQNEAQ (reference sequence). V was cut by 4 bases and J by 4 bases, with 13 bases left in between. CDR3 residues: CASSSPTQSTEAFF. CDR3 DNA sequence: TGTGCCAGCAGCTCCCCGACCCAGAGCACTGAAGCTTTCTTT.

This rearrangement joins TRBV7-2 to TRBJ2-3; the D gene is possibly TRBD2 (5 bases). The CDR3 runs 15 residues. Per the germline V gene, CDR1 is SGHTA and CDR2 is FQGNSA. Trimming stripped 5 bases from V and 1 base from J, with 13 bases between. In DNA, the CDR3 is TGTGCCAGCAGCCCTCGAGGGCCGGGCACAGATACGCAGTATTTT. As protein: CASSPRGPGTDTQYF.

This clonotype was counted at least ten times. This chain joins TRBV27 and TRBJ1-5, with 7 bases matching TRBD1. Trimming took 6 bases from V and 6 from J; bases not matched to a gene: 8. Germline loops: CDR1 MNHEY, CDR2 SMNVEV (reference sequence). The CDR3 is 14 amino acids. CDR3 in amino acids: CASRLQGGFQPQHF. The CDR3 region has the DNA TGTGCCAGCAGGCTCCAGGGGGGTTTTCAGCCCCAGCATTTT.

This sequence joins TRBV20-1 and TRBJ2-3; D remains ambiguous. The CDR3 has 12 residues. Trimming left V 6 bases short and J 4 bases short, with 11 bases between. Germline V gene sequence: CDR1 DFQATT, CDR2 SNEGSKA (reference sequence). CDR3 region: CSAPSQADTQYF. CDR3 nucleotide sequence: TGCAGTGCCCCTTCTCAGGCAGATACGCAGTATTTT.

This chain links TRBV11-2 with TRBJ2-1; the match to TRBD2 covers 7 bases. CDR3 size: 16 residues. After removal of 4 bases from V and 8 bases from J, the junction contained 14 bases not matched to a gene. Per germline, CDR1 SGHAT and CDR2 FQNNGV. This CDR3 is CASSSGPPRGRDEQFF. As DNA, the CDR3 is TGTGCCAGCAGCTCTGGACCGCCACGGGGGAGGGATGAGCAGTTCTTC.

This rearrangement joins TRBV6-5 to TRBJ2-4; D uncertain. V lost 0 bases, J lost 0 bases, and 6 bases lay in between. The CDR3 is made up of 15 amino acids. The germline CDR1 and CDR2 sequences are MNHEY and SVGAGI. For the CDR3, the DNA is TGTGCCAGCAGTTACTCCAAGAAAGCCAAAAACATTCAGTACTTC. This sequence encodes CASSYSKKAKNIQYF.

This clonotype was seen once. V is TRBV29-1 and J is TRBJ2-5; possible D gene TRBD1, 5 bases. Germline loops: CDR1 SQVTM, CDR2 ANQGSEA. This CDR3 has 12 residues. Trimming cost V 7 bases and J 2 bases, with 11 bases left between them. CDR3 residues: CSGAGQQETQYF. CDR3 DNA sequence: TGCAGCGGAGCAGGGCAGCAAGAGACCCAGTACTTC.

This clonotype was seen only a few times. The V and J genes are TRBV28 and TRBJ2-7, with a weak D call TRBD2 (5 bases). The CDR3 loop spans 15 amino acids. Germline V CDR1 and CDR2: MDHEN, SYDVKM. The CDR3 region is CASSKTAPDSHEQYV. The DNA for the CDR3 is TGTGCCAGCAGTAAAACTGCCCCGGACTCCCACGAGCAGTACGTC.